This T cell receptor beta chain was documented in a study of T-cell reconstitution after alpha-beta-depleted transplantation in children. The germline CDR1 and CDR2 sequences are MDHEN and SYDVKM. This CDR3 spans 15 amino acids. Trimming removed 6 bases at V and 2 bases at J, with 16 bases between. Using unique molecular identifiers, the investigators prepared the TCRbeta library. A single record per CDR3 protein comes from TCRdb applying MiXCR to the PCR reads. The data show about 340,000 distinct CDR3 sequences, 13% seen once. The sequence was obtained from a human donor who donated a stem cell graft to a child with Fanconi anemia. The rearrangement joins TRBV28 to TRBJ1-1, with D possibly TRBD1 on 5 matching bases. The material sequenced was PBMCs, taken from the stem cell graft. Here the CDR3 DNA reads TGTGCCAGCAGCCGTCTTGGGGGAGGAAACACTGAAGCTTTCTTT. Its translation: CASSRLGGGNTEAFF.